The 17 T cell receptor beta chains listed next were all sequenced from one sample in a study of technical replicates of blood from a few donors. Profiled with immunoSEQ multiplex PCR; TCRdb holds only in-frame clones, not every one. The table has more than 95,000 clones, about 95% seen once. Source material: T cells isolated from PBMCs. The receptors come from a human donor in good health.

This sequence joins TRBV6-1 and TRBJ1-4; D gene ambiguous. The germline gives CDR1 MNHNS, CDR2 SASEGT. The CDR3 is made up of 14 amino acids. Trimming cost V 7 bases and J 8 bases, with 17 bases left between them. The CDR3 DNA follows: TGTGCCAGCACCCCGGCCCCCCGAGGGGAAAAACTGTTTTTT. This translates into CASTPAPRGEKLFF.

The rearrangement uses TRBV6-5 and TRBJ2-7; TRBD1 agrees at 9 bases. The germline V gene has CDR1 MNHEY and CDR2 SVGAGI. The length of the CDR3 is 14 residues. Trimming took 8 bases from V and 0 from J; bases not matched to a gene: 5. This CDR3 reads CASGEQGASYEQYF. CDR3 in DNA: TGTGCCAGCGGTGAACAGGGGGCCTCCTACGAGCAGTACTTC.

This clone was observed a handful of times. The rearrangement uses TRBV7-9 and TRBJ1-5; D is unclear. Deletions cut 6 bases from V and 6 bases from J, with 18 bases between. CDR3 length: 15 amino acids. The germline CDR1 and CDR2 sequences are SEHNR and FQNEAQ (reference sequence). The CDR3 protein is CASSWRPPRCQPQHF. Here the CDR3 DNA reads TGTGCCAGCAGTTGGAGGCCCCCTAGATGTCAGCCCCAGCATTTT.

The V call is TRBV6-5, the J call TRBJ2-2; D ambiguous. The CDR3 runs to 13 residues. V dropped 0 bases and J dropped 6 bases, with 5 bases sitting between them. The germline CDR1 and CDR2 sequences are MNHEY and SVGAGI. CDR3 in DNA: TGTGCCAGCAGTTACTCTAGAGCCGGGGAGCTGTTTTTT. Its translation: CASSYSRAGELFF.

The chain combines TRBV4-1 with TRBJ2-2; TRBD1 aligns across 10 bases. The CDR3 runs 16 residues. The germline gives CDR1 MGHRA, CDR2 YSYEKL. The V and J ends lost 3 bases and 3 bases, in that order; junction bases with no gene match: 4. Here the CDR3 reads CASSHPGTGDTGELFF. CDR3 DNA: TGCGCCAGCAGCCACCCCGGGACAGGGGACACCGGGGAGCTGTTTTTT.

This clone was seen once. DNA for the CDR3: TGCGCCAGCAACAGCGGGGATTATCGGGGGGAAAAACTGTTTTTT. Its protein product is CASNSGDYRGEKLFF. The rearrangement joins TRBV5-1 to TRBJ1-4; possible D gene TRBD1, 5 bases. The CDR3 sequence is 15 residues long. Germline CDR1 and CDR2: SGHRS and YFSETQ. V was pared by 6 bases and J by 8 bases, with 20 bases between.

This clone has only one observation. The chain links TRBV9 to TRBJ2-7, with 11 bases lining up with TRBD2. Germline values: CDR1 SGDLS, CDR2 YYNGEE. CDR3 length equals 15 residues. J lost 1 base, V lost 0 bases, and 0 bases had no gene match. The CDR3 nucleotides are TGTGCCAGCAGCGTAGGGACTAGCGGGTCCTACGAGCAGTACTTC. This encodes CASSVGTSGSYEQYF.

The gene calls are TRBV11-3 and TRBJ2-4, with D unclear. The CDR3 runs 13 residues. Germline V gene sequence: CDR1 SGHNT, CDR2 YENEEA. V was pared by 5 bases and J by 9 bases, with 14 bases between. CDR3 bases: TGTGCCAGCAGCGAGAGCTTTTCGTTCATTCAGTACTTC. Protein sequence: CASSESFSFIQYF.

This chain links TRBV4-1 with TRBJ2-7; D might be TRBD2 (5 bases). Per the germline V gene, CDR1 is MGHRA and CDR2 is YSYEKL. The CDR3 is 16 residues long. V lost 0 bases to trimming and J lost 0 bases, with 12 bases between them. CDR3 loop: CASSQEWPGSSYEQYF. The CDR3 DNA follows: TGCGCCAGCAGCCAAGAGTGGCCGGGAAGCTCCTACGAGCAGTACTTC.

The chain employs TRBV7-2 and TRBJ1-2; weak D call: TRBD1 (6 bases). In germline, CDR1 is SGHTA, CDR2 FQGNSA. The CDR3 is 16 amino acids. Trimming shortened V by 3 bases and J by 4 bases, and 18 bases separated the two germline ends. The CDR3 sequence is CASSLTSPGGGYGYTF. The CDR3, as DNA: TGTGCCAGCAGCTTGACCTCACCTGGGGGCGGCTATGGCTACACCTTC. The variable domain in full, completed from reference TRBV7-2 and TRBJ1-2, reads GAGVSQSPSNKVTEKGKDVELRCDPISGHTALYWYRQSLGQGLEFLIYFQGNSAPDKSGLPSDRFSAERTGGSVSTLTIQRTQQEDSAVYLCASSLTSPGGGYGYTFGSGTRLTVV.

The V gene is TRBV6-5, the J gene TRBJ2-7; D uncertain. The CDR3 has 10 amino acids. Germline CDR1 is MNHEY and CDR2 is SVGAGI. The germline V and J ends were trimmed by 7 bases and 4 bases, with 5 bases remaining between them. The CDR3 DNA follows: TGTGCCAGCACCCGGTACGAGCAGTACTTC. Protein: CASTRYEQYF.

J is TRBJ2-1 and V is TRBV30, with a tentative D call TRBD1 (7 bases). Trimming left V 0 bases short and J 4 bases short, with 16 bases between. Germline lookup yields CDR1 GTSNPN and CDR2 SVGIG (reference sequence). The CDR3 is made up of 16 amino acids. The CDR3 protein is CAWSVRGQGEYNEQFF. As DNA, the CDR3 is TGTGCCTGGAGTGTACGGGGGCAGGGGGAATACAATGAGCAGTTCTTC.

The chain recombines TRBV2 with TRBJ2-3, with a tentative D call TRBD2 (6 bases). The CDR3 has 16 amino acids. The ends were cut back, 0 bases at V and 8 bases at J, with 18 bases in the middle. Germline V gives CDR1 SNHLY, CDR2 FYNNEI. This chain's CDR3 is CASSEALVVVGGTQYF. The CDR3 DNA sequence: TGTGCCAGCAGTGAAGCACTTGTAGTGGTCGGGGGTACGCAGTATTTT.

The J gene is TRBJ1-4, the V gene TRBV4-2; 8 nucleotides align to TRBD1. Germline-derived CDR1 and CDR2 are LGHNA and YNFKEQ. Trimming took 4 bases from V and 7 from J; bases not matched to a gene: 8. The CDR3 is made up of 15 amino acids. The CDR3 sequence: CASSRGQGIGEKLFF. CDR3 DNA: TGTGCCAGCAGCCGCGGACAGGGAATAGGTGAAAAACTGTTTTTT.

The rearrangement joins TRBV6-1 to TRBJ1-2; D may be TRBD1 (5 bases). Germline assignment: CDR1 MNHNS and CDR2 SASEGT. CDR3 length equals 14 residues. V was shortened by 6 bases and J by 0 bases, with 11 bases between the two germline ends. CDR3 region: CASSQGLSNYGYTF. The CDR3 DNA reads TGTGCCAGCAGCCAGGGATTATCTAACTATGGCTACACCTTC.

The chain recombines TRBV4-1 with TRBJ2-7; 10 nucleotides align to TRBD1. This CDR3 has 15 residues. With V trimmed by 3 bases and J by 5 bases, 7 bases remained unmatched. Germline lookup yields CDR1 MGHRA and CDR2 YSYEKL. CDR3 sequence: CASSQARQGAHEQYF. The CDR3 coding sequence is TGCGCCAGCAGCCAGGCCCGACAGGGGGCCCACGAGCAGTACTTC.

The genes are TRBV9 and TRBJ1-5; maybe TRBD1 (6 bases). CDR1 is SGDLS, CDR2 YYNGEE, per germline. V was pared by 4 bases and J by 5 bases, with 10 bases between. The length of the CDR3 is 13 residues. Written as DNA, the CDR3 is TGTGCCAGCAGCACAGGGTGGGATCAGCCCCAGCATTTT. It codes for CASSTGWDQPQHF.